Below, 13 T cell receptor beta chains from the same sample are listed, as sequenced in a study of T cells in Graves' hyperthyroidism and ophthalmopathy. TCR beta CDR3 sequences were amplified from RNA transcripts. When the TCR CDR3 underwent first-round RT-PCR, the HTBI primer set was used. TCRdb used MiXCR to reprocess the multiplex PCR reads, holding one entry per CDR3 protein. The repertoire holds approximately 600,000 distinct CDR3 sequences, around 20% seen once, with around a third in the top ten. What was sequenced was blood. The origin of the receptors is a man younger than 40 with Graves' ophthalmopathy.

The CDR3 DNA reads TGTGCCAGCAGCTTGGTTATTTTTAATGAGCAGTTCTTC. It specifies CASSLVIFNEQFF. The chain couples TRBV5-6 to TRBJ2-1; D unresolved. V dropped 0 bases and J dropped 7 bases, with 8 bases sitting between them. CDR1 SGHDT and CDR2 YYEEEE come from the germline V gene. The CDR3 is made up of 13 amino acids.

The chain joins TRBV7-2 to TRBJ2-1; 7 bases are a match to TRBD1. V was pared by 4 bases and J by 3 bases, with 6 bases of the junction left unmatched. The CDR3 length is 15 residues. Germline V gene sequence: CDR1 SGHTA, CDR2 FQGNSA. In DNA form, the CDR3 reads TGTGCCAGCAGCTCCAGCTACAGGGGCTACAATGAGCAGTTCTTC. Its translation is CASSSSYRGYNEQFF.

In its sample, this clonotype was seen a few times. The chain employs TRBV3-1 and TRBJ2-5, with D hard to call. The CDR3 is made up of 17 amino acids. CDR1 is LGHDT, CDR2 YNNKEL, per germline (reference sequence). V dropped 0 bases and J dropped 1 base, with 15 bases sitting between them. CDR3 sequence: CASSQDRSSAVQETQYF. CDR3 sequence (DNA): TGTGCCAGCAGCCAAGATCGATCGTCGGCAGTCCAAGAGACCCAGTACTTC.

This clonotype occurred a few times. This chain joins TRBV20-1 and TRBJ2-7; TRBD1 is a possible D gene (6 bases). The germline V gene encodes CDR1 DFQATT and CDR2 SNEGSKA (reference sequence). This CDR3 region has 18 residues. Trimming stripped 0 bases from V and 0 bases from J, with 21 bases between. The CDR3 reads CSARDGGQSAPSSYEQYF. The CDR3, as DNA: TGCAGTGCTAGAGATGGAGGACAGTCGGCCCCAAGCTCCTACGAGCAGTACTTC.

The gene calls are TRBV5-1 and TRBJ2-1; D may correspond to TRBD1 or TRBD2 (5 bases each). Trimming removed 6 bases at V and 0 bases at J, with 13 bases between. The CDR3 is 15 amino acids. Germline CDR1 SGHRS, CDR2 YFSETQ. DNA of the CDR3: TGCGCCAGCAACGCCGGGACCCTCTCCTACAATGAGCAGTTCTTC. The encoded protein is CASNAGTLSYNEQFF.

This clonotype came up a few times. V is TRBV5-1 and J is TRBJ2-1; D not certain. Looked up from germline, CDR1 is SGHRS and CDR2 is YFSETQ. The CDR3 length is 16 residues. Trimming took off 2 bases at V and 0 bases at J, with 12 bases between the two ends. The CDR3 loop is CASSLNGPSSYNEQFF. CDR3 DNA: TGCGCCAGCAGCTTAAACGGGCCGAGCTCCTACAATGAGCAGTTCTTC.

This clonotype was picked up a small number of times. The chain is built from TRBV6-1 and TRBJ2-1; D gene ambiguous. Trimming left V 5 bases short and J 8 bases short, with 10 bases between. The CDR3 sequence is 12 residues long. CDR1 MNHNS and CDR2 SASEGT come from the germline V gene. The CDR3 coding sequence is TGTGCCAGCAGTCCTTATGAAGATGAGCAGTTCTTC. It encodes CASSPYEDEQFF.

This clonotype was counted at least ten times. V is TRBV20-1 and J is TRBJ1-2; D possibly corresponds to TRBD1 (5 bases). Germline assignment: CDR1 DFQATT and CDR2 SNEGSKA (reference sequence). V lost 1 base and J lost 6, with 9 bases in between. CDR3 length: 12 residues. CDR3 nucleotide sequence: TGCAGTGCTAGAGGGCCAGGGAATGGCTACACCTTC. Its protein product is CSARGPGNGYTF.

As DNA, the CDR3 is TGTGCCAGCTCACCTAATAGACAGGAGAACACCGGGGAGCTGTTTTTT. Amino acids: CASSPNRQENTGELFF. The chain has TRBV18 and TRBJ2-2, with TRBD1 as a possible D gene (6 bases). The CDR3 loop spans 16 amino acids. Germline CDR1 and CDR2: KGHSH and LQKENI. Trimming left V 3 bases short and J 1 base short, with 12 bases between. The variable domain in full, completed from reference TRBV18 and TRBJ2-2, reads NAGVMQNPRHLVRRRGQEARLRCSPMKGHSHVYWYRQLPEEGLKFMVYLQKENIIDESGMPKERFSAEFPKEGPSILRIQQVVRGDSAAYFCASSPNRQENTGELFFGEGSRLTVL.

This clonotype was seen more than once but under ten times. The CDR3 spells CASSYPGNEQFF. In nucleotides, the CDR3 is TGTGCCAGCAGTTATCCCGGGAATGAGCAGTTCTTC. J is TRBJ2-1 and V is TRBV27; D is uncertain. Trimming cost V 4 bases and J 7 bases, with 8 bases left between them. CDR3 length equals 12 residues. Germline CDR1 and CDR2: MNHEY and SMNVEV (reference sequence).

Points on this clonotype: With a much larger clone just one base away, this may be a read error. This rearrangement joins TRBV4-2 to TRBJ2-5; TRBD2 agrees at 7 bases. V dropped 5 bases and J dropped 0; count of bases not matched to a gene: 18. The germline gives CDR1 LGHNA, CDR2 YNFKEQ. The CDR3 runs to 19 residues. The DNA of the CDR3 is TGTGCCAGCAGCTTGGCAGGGAGGGCTAGCGGCAGGTACCAAGAGACCCAGTACTTC. Translating gives CASSLAGRASGRYQETQYF.

The CDR3 reads CSVPGAMNTEAFF. The DNA for the CDR3 is TGCAGTGTTCCGGGGGCAATGAACACTGAAGCTTTCTTT. V usage is TRBV20-1 and J usage is TRBJ1-1; D may be TRBD1 (6 bases). CDR3 length: 13 amino acids. The V and J ends lost 7 bases and 0 bases respectively, with 12 bases between them. From germline, CDR1 is DFQATT and CDR2 SNEGSKA (reference sequence).

This clonotype occurred a few times. The rearrangement uses TRBV4-1 and TRBJ1-1, with D uncertain. The germline CDR1 and CDR2 sequences are MGHRA and YSYEKL. V dropped 0 bases and J dropped 2 bases, with 10 bases sitting between them. There are 15 residues in the CDR3. The chain's CDR3 is CASSQELTLNTEAFF. The CDR3 DNA follows: TGCGCCAGCAGCCAAGAATTGACTCTTAACACTGAAGCTTTCTTT.